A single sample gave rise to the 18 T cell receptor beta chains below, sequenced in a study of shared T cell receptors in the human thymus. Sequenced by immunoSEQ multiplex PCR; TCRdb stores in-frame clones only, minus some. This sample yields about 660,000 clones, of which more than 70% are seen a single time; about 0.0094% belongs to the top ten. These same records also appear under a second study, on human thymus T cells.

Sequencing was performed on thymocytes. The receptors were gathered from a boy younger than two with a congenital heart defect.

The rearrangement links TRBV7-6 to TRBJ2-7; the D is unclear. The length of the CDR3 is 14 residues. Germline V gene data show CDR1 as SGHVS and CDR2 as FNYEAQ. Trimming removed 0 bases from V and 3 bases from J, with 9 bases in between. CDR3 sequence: CASSLAAEDYEQYF. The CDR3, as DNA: TGTGCCAGCAGCTTAGCGGCTGAAGACTACGAGCAGTACTTC.

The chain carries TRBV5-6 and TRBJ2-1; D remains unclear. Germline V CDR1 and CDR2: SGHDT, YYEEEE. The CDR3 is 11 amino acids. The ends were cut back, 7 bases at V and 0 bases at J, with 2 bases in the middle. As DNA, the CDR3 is TGTGCCAGCCTCTCCTACAATGAGCAGTTCTTC. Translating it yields CASLSYNEQFF.

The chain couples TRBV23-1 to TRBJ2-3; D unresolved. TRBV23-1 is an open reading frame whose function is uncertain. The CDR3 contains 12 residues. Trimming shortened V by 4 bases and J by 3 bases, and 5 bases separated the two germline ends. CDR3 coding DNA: TGCGCCAGCAGTCCGTCGACAGATACGCAGTATTTT. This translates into CASSPSTDTQYF.

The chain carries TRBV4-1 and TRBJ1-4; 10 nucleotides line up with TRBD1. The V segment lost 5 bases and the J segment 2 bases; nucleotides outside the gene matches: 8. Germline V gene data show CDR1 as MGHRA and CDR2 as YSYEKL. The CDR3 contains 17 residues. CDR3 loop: CASSGGDRGWTNEKLFF. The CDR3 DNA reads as TGCGCCAGCAGCGGGGGGGACAGGGGTTGGACTAATGAAAAACTGTTTTTT.

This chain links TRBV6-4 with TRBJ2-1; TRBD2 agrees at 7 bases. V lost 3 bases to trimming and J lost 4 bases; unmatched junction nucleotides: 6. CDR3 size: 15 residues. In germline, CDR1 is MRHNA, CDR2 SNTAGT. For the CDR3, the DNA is TGTGCCAGCAGTGAAGGGCTAGCGGAATACAATGAGCAGTTCTTC. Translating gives CASSEGLAEYNEQFF.

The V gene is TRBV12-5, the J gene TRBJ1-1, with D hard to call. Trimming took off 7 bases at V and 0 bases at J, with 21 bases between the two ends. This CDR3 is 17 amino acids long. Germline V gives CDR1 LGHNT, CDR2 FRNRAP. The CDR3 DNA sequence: TGTGCTAGTGCTCTCGGTATGCAAAAACCGCTGAACACTGAAGCTTTCTTT. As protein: CASALGMQKPLNTEAFF.

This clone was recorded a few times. CDR3 sequence reads: CASSYQGAFNNEQFF. The CDR3 nucleotides are TGTGCCAGCAGTTACCAAGGGGCGTTTAACAATGAGCAGTTCTTC. The chain carries TRBV6-6 and TRBJ2-1; D perhaps matches TRBD1 (5 bases). Trimming cost V 2 bases and J 5 bases, with 13 bases left between them. The CDR3 covers 15 residues. Looked up from germline, CDR1 is MNHNY and CDR2 is SVGAGI (reference sequence).

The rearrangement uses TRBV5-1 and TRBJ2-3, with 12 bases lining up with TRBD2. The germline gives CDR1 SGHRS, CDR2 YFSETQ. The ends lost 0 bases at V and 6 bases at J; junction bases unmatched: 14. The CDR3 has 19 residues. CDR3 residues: CASSLGGLAGGPPWDTQYF. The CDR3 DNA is TGCGCCAGCAGCTTGGGCGGGCTAGCGGGAGGGCCTCCGTGGGATACGCAGTATTTT.

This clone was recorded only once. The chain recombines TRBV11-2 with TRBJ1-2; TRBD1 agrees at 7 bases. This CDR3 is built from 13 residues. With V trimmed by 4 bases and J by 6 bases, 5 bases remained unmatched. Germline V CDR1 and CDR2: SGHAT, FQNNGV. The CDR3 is CASSSTGSDGYTF. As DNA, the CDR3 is TGTGCCAGCAGCTCGACAGGGTCGGATGGCTACACCTTC.

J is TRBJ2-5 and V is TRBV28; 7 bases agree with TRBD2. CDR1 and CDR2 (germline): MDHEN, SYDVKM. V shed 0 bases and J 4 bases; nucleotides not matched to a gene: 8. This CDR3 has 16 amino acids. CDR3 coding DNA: TGTGCCAGCAGTTTATGTTTGGCGGGAGTCCTAGAGACCCAGTACTTC. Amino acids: CASSLCLAGVLETQYF.

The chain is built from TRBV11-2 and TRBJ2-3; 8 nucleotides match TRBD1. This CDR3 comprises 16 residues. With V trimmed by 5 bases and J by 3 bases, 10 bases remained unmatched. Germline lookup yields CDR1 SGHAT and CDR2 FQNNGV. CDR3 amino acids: CASSHTRTGRTDTQYF. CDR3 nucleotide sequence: TGTGCCAGCAGCCACACCAGGACAGGGCGTACAGATACGCAGTATTTT.

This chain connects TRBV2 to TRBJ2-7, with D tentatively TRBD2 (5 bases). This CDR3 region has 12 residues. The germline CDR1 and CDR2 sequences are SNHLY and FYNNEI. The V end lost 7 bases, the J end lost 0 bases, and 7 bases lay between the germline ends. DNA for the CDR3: TGTGCCAGCAATGGACTCTCCTACGAGCAGTACTTC. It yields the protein CASNGLSYEQYF.

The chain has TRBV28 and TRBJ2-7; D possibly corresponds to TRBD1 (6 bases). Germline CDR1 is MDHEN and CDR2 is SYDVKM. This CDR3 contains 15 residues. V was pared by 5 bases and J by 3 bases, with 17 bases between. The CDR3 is CASSLRPRQDYEQYF. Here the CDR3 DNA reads TGTGCCAGCAGTCTCCGCCCGCGACAGGACTACGAGCAGTACTTC.

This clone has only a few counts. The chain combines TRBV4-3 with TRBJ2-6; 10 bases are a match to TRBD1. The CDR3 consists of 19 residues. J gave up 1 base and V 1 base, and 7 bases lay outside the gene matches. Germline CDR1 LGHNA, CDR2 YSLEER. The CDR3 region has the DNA TGCGCCAGCAGCCAAGCCCTACCGGGACAGGGGTCTGGGGCCAACGTCCTGACTTTC. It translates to CASSQALPGQGSGANVLTF.

The CDR3 loop is CASSILAGGLGQFF. Here the CDR3 DNA reads TGTGCCAGTAGTATTCTAGCGGGAGGTCTTGGGCAGTTCTTC. This rearrangement joins TRBV19 to TRBJ2-1; 11 bases are shared with TRBD2. Germline-derived CDR1 and CDR2 are LNHDA and SQIVND (reference sequence). There are 14 residues in the CDR3. V was clipped by 3 bases and J by 12 bases; unmatched bases: 7. Filled out from reference TRBV19 and TRBJ2-1, the complete variable domain reads DGGITQSPKYLFRKEGQNVTLSCEQNLNHDAMYWYRQDPGQGLRLIYYSQIVNDFQKGDIAEGYSVSREKKESFPLTVTSAQKNPTAFYLCASSILAGGLGQFFGPGTRLTVL.

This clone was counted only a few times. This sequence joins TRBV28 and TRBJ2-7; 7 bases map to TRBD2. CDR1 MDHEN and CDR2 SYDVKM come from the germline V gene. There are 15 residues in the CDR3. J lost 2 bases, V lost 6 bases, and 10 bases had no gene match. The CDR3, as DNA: TGTGCCAGCAGCCACGCGACTAGCAGACCCTACGAGCAGTACTTC. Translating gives CASSHATSRPYEQYF.

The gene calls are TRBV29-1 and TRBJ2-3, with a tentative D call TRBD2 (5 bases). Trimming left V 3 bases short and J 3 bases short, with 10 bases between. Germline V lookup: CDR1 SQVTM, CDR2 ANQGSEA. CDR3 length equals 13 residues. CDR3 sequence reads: CSVEGARTDTQYF. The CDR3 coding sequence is TGCAGCGTTGAGGGAGCTCGAACAGATACGCAGTATTTT.

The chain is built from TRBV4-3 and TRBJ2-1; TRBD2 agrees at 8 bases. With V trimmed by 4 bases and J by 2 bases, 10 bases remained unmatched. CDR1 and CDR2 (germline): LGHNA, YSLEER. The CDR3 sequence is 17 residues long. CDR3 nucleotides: TGCGCCAGCAGCCTTTTTAATAGCGGGACTCCCTACAATGAGCAGTTCTTC. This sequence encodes CASSLFNSGTPYNEQFF.